The clone carrying this T cell receptor (beta chain) was counted only a few times. One junction end disagrees with the germline gene, perhaps due to a read error. These data are taken from a study of T-cell reconstitution after alpha-beta-depleted transplantation in children. Unique molecular identifiers were used in preparing the TCRbeta library. TCRdb independently ran MiXCR on the PCR reads; one entry per CDR3 protein. Of 250,000 to 300,000 distinct CDR3 sequences listed, more than 9% are singletons. CDR1 is DFQATT, CDR2 SNEGSKA, per germline (reference sequence). The CDR3 extends over 13 amino acids.

Sequenced here: PBMCs from the stem cell graft donor, sampled from the stem cell graft. The source is a human donor who donated a stem cell graft to a child with SCID. The chain carries TRBV20-1 and TRBJ2-3; 12 nucleotides match TRBD2. The CDR3 coding sequence is TGCAGTGCTAGAGTTGCTAGCGGGGGGGCCCCGGGGTTT. This encodes CSARVASGGAPGF.